Each of the 28 T cell receptor beta chains below was sequenced from the same sample in a study of T cell responses to AZD1222 COVID-19 vaccine. TCRdb keeps only in-frame clones here, not all; method: immunoSEQ multiplex PCR. The sample yields about 180,000 clones, around 90% seen once. Sequencing was performed on peripheral blood, taken on day 0 of AZD1222 vaccination. These receptors were collected from an adult in good health.

This clone appeared many times. The V call is TRBV3-1 (or the pseudogene TRBV3-2), the J call TRBJ1-2; 7 bases agree with TRBD1. The ends lost 6 bases at V and 4 bases at J; junction bases unmatched: 5. Germline values: CDR1 LGHDT, CDR2 YNNKEL (reference sequence). The CDR3 totals 13 residues. In DNA form, the CDR3 reads TGTGCCAGCAGAGGCAGGGGGGTCTATGGCTACACCTTC. Encoded protein: CASRGRGVYGYTF.

The J gene is TRBJ2-2, the V gene TRBV10-3, with 13 bases identical to TRBD2. The germline V gene has CDR1 ENHRY and CDR2 SYGVKD. The CDR3 extends over 17 amino acids. Trimming cost V 6 bases and J 5 bases; bases outside gene matches: 9. The CDR3 spells CAIRPGLAGTETGELFF. CDR3 DNA sequence: TGTGCCATCAGACCGGGACTAGCGGGGACTGAGACCGGGGAGCTGTTTTTT.

The rearrangement joins TRBV4-2 to TRBJ2-7; 7 bases are a match to TRBD2. The CDR3 has 13 amino acids. CDR1 and CDR2 (germline): LGHNA, YNFKEQ. V gave up 5 bases and J gave up 7 bases; unmatched junction bases: 8. Here the CDR3 DNA reads TGTGCCAGCAGCGTGGACGGAGCGGGGGAGCAGTACTTC. It codes for CASSVDGAGEQYF.

This chain links TRBV5-4 with TRBJ2-5; 15 bases are a match to TRBD2. The CDR3 is made up of 19 amino acids. The V and J ends lost 4 bases and 1 base, in that order; junction bases with no gene match: 11. Germline CDR1 SGHNT, CDR2 YYREEE (reference sequence). DNA for the CDR3: TGTGCCAGCAGCCCGAGAGGACTAGCGGGAGGGTGGGGCCAAGAGACCCAGTACTTC. Encoded protein: CASSPRGLAGGWGQETQYF. Looking up the rest from reference TRBV5-4 and TRBJ2-5 gives the full variable domain: ETGVTQSPTHLIKTRGQQVTLRCSSQSGHNTVSWYQQALGQGPQFIFQYYREEENGRGNFPPRFSGLQFPNYSSELNVNALELDDSALYLCASSPRGLAGGWGQETQYFGPGTRLLVL.

V gene TRBV10-3 combines with J gene TRBJ2-7, with D unclear. Germline values: CDR1 ENHRY, CDR2 SYGVKD. V lost 6 bases and J 0 bases, leaving 9 bases between the germline ends. The CDR3 is 13 residues long. CDR3 region: CAIRQSSSYEQYF. Written as DNA, the CDR3 is TGTGCCATCAGACAGTCTAGCTCCTACGAGCAGTACTTC.

The CDR3 region is CASSLSGGAGTEAFF. As DNA, the CDR3 is TGTGCCAGCAGCCTTTCAGGGGGCGCGGGCACTGAAGCTTTCTTT. This chain links TRBV9 with TRBJ1-1, with 8 bases aligning to TRBD1. CDR1 and CDR2 from the germline V gene are SGDLS and YYNGEE. There are 15 residues in the CDR3. Losses at the gene ends were 4 bases for V and 4 bases for J; bases not matched to a gene: 9.

The count of this clone is one. The CDR3 DNA reads TGTGCCTGGAGTGGGAGGACGGGGATGGGGGCGGTCAATTCACCCCTCCACTTT. Its translation: CAWSGRTGMGAVNSPLHF. The V gene is TRBV30, the J gene TRBJ1-6, with D possibly TRBD1 on 6 matching bases. CDR1 and CDR2 (germline): GTSNPN, SVGIG (reference sequence). Trimming removed 1 base at V and 7 bases at J, with 23 bases between. There are 18 residues in the CDR3.

The genes are TRBV4-2 and TRBJ2-3, with TRBD2 matching 12 bases. Germline CDR1 is LGHNA and CDR2 is YNFKEQ. The CDR3 has 19 residues. J gave up 3 bases and V 5 bases, and 15 bases lay outside the gene matches. This CDR3 reads CASSVSPTSGRRGTDTQYF. The CDR3 coding sequence is TGTGCCAGCAGCGTTAGCCCTACTAGCGGGAGGAGGGGGACAGATACGCAGTATTTT.

The chain employs TRBV6-5 and TRBJ2-7; TRBD2 matches 10 bases. V dropped 2 bases and J dropped 5; count of bases not matched to a gene: 6. CDR1 is MNHEY, CDR2 SVGAGI, per germline. This CDR3 has 15 amino acids. CDR3 protein: CASSYRSSGSDEQYF. CDR3 coding DNA: TGTGCCAGCAGTTACAGGTCTAGCGGGAGCGACGAGCAGTACTTC.

The gene calls are TRBV3-1 (or the pseudogene TRBV3-2) and TRBJ2-7; a possible D gene is TRBD2 (7 bases). Trimming left V 3 bases short and J 5 bases short, with 14 bases between. Per germline, CDR1 LGHDT and CDR2 YNNKEL (reference sequence). The CDR3 consists of 14 residues. The CDR3 bases are TGTGCCAGCAGCCAGGAGGGGGGGCCCAACGAGCAGTACTTC. Encoded protein: CASSQEGGPNEQYF.

This clone came up once. The chain carries TRBV19 and TRBJ2-1; 7 bases map to TRBD1. CDR3 size: 15 residues. With 3 bases clipped from V and 2 bases from J, the junction kept 4 bases outside the gene matches. Germline V gene data show CDR1 as LNHDA and CDR2 as SQIVND (reference sequence). The CDR3 sequence: CASSMGQGAYNEQFF. For the CDR3, the DNA is TGTGCCAGTAGTATGGGTCAGGGGGCCTACAATGAGCAGTTCTTC.

V gene TRBV19 combines with J gene TRBJ1-5; D is possibly TRBD1 (6 bases). The CDR3 length is 15 residues. Trimming removed 4 bases from V and 0 bases from J, with 10 bases in between. Germline V gives CDR1 LNHDA, CDR2 SQIVND (reference sequence). The CDR3 sequence: CASSRRDISNQPQHF. CDR3 DNA: TGTGCCAGTAGTAGACGGGACATTAGCAATCAGCCCCAGCATTTT.

The rearrangement joins TRBV7-8 to TRBJ2-2; 9 bases fit TRBD1. The CDR3 consists of 15 residues. With 8 bases clipped from V and 7 bases from J, the junction kept 11 bases outside the gene matches. Germline values: CDR1 SGHVS, CDR2 FQNEAQ. The CDR3 spells CASGPGQGAGGELFF. The CDR3, as DNA: TGTGCCAGCGGCCCGGGACAGGGCGCCGGCGGGGAGCTGTTTTTT.

This clone is a singleton in its sample. The V and J genes are TRBV7-9 and TRBJ1-5; possibly TRBD1 for D (5 bases). The CDR3 has 16 residues. The V gene lost 1 base and the J gene lost 3 bases, with 13 bases spanning the gap. Germline CDR1 is SEHNR and CDR2 is FQNEAQ (reference sequence). CDR3 coding DNA: TGTGCCAGCAGCTTAGTATCAAGACAGTTCAATCAGCCCCAGCATTTT. Translating it yields CASSLVSRQFNQPQHF.

This chain connects TRBV19 to TRBJ2-3; TRBD1 matches 8 bases. Germline CDR1 LNHDA, CDR2 SQIVND (reference sequence). The CDR3 has 16 amino acids. J lost 6 bases, V lost 4 bases, and 12 bases had no gene match. CDR3 protein: CASSKLTTGVADTQYF. The CDR3 region has the DNA TGTGCCAGTAGTAAATTAACGACAGGGGTGGCGGATACGCAGTATTTT. Based on the CDR3 plus reference TRBV19 and TRBJ2-3, the full variable domain is DGGITQSPKYLFRKEGQNVTLSCEQNLNHDAMYWYRQDPGQGLRLIYYSQIVNDFQKGDIAEGYSVSREKKESFPLTVTSAQKNPTAFYLCASSKLTTGVADTQYFGPGTRLTVL.

The rearrangement links TRBV2 to TRBJ2-1; 11 positions agree with TRBD2. The junction had 6 bases not matched to a gene; V was cut back by 5 bases and J by 3 bases. CDR3 size: 16 residues. Germline V gene sequence: CDR1 SNHLY, CDR2 FYNNEI. The CDR3 DNA sequence: TGTGCCAGCAGTCGATGGACTAGCGGGCTCTACAATGAGCAGTTCTTC. This codes for CASSRWTSGLYNEQFF.

This clone was recorded only once. The chain carries TRBV19 and TRBJ2-1; D not certain. Per germline, CDR1 LNHDA and CDR2 SQIVND (reference sequence). Trimming shortened V by 3 bases and J by 2 bases, and 11 bases separated the two germline ends. The length of the CDR3 is 15 residues. As DNA, the CDR3 is TGTGCCAGTAGTATCCGGTCTACAGCCTACAATGAGCAGTTCTTC. It yields the protein CASSIRSTAYNEQFF.

The chain has TRBV3-1 (or the pseudogene TRBV3-2) and TRBJ1-3; no clear D. Germline assignment: CDR1 LGHDT and CDR2 YNNKEL (reference sequence). This CDR3 is 15 amino acids long. Trimming shortened V by 1 base and J by 4 bases, and 11 bases separated the two germline ends. CDR3 sequence (DNA): TGTGCCAGCAGCCAAGTGGAGGGTATGGGAAACACCATATATTTT. It yields the protein CASSQVEGMGNTIYF.

The gene calls are TRBV27 and TRBJ2-1; D is undetermined. The CDR3 covers 14 residues. The V end lost 5 bases, the J end lost 4 bases, and 12 bases lay between the germline ends. Per the germline V gene, CDR1 is MNHEY and CDR2 is SMNVEV (reference sequence). CDR3 bases: TGTGCCAGCAGTCCGAGGACGGATTACAATGAGCAGTTCTTC. Its translation is CASSPRTDYNEQFF.

This chain connects TRBV2 to TRBJ2-1; D is perhaps TRBD2 (6 bases). The CDR3 is made up of 14 amino acids. The V end was cut by 3 bases, the J end by 7 bases, with 13 bases between. CDR1 SNHLY and CDR2 FYNNEI come from the germline V gene. The CDR3 region has the DNA TGTGCCAGCAGTGATTCCGGGAGTGGAAATGAGCAGTTCTTC. It translates to CASSDSGSGNEQFF.

Note on this clone: The sample carries other DNA sequences with the same CDR3. The V call is TRBV30, the J call TRBJ2-3; no reliable D call. V lost 0 bases, J lost 5 bases, and 3 bases lay in between. The CDR3 runs 11 residues. Germline V gene sequence: CDR1 GTSNPN, CDR2 SVGIG (reference sequence). CDR3 DNA sequence: TGTGCCTGGAGTGTTGGAGATACGCAGTATTTT. This codes for CAWSVGDTQYF. The full variable domain, rest sourced from reference TRBV30 and TRBJ2-3, is SQTIHQWPATLVQPVGSPLSLECTVEGTSNPNLYWYRQAAGRGLQLLFYSVGIGQISSEVPQNLSASRPQDRQFILSSKKLLLSDSGFYLCAWSVGDTQYFGPGTRLTVL.

The chain's CDR3 is CASIRTGSSYEQYF. CDR3 coding DNA: TGTGCCAGCATCCGGACAGGGTCCTCCTACGAGCAGTACTTC. The J gene is TRBJ2-7, the V gene TRBV2; 8 nucleotides match TRBD1. J was trimmed by 0 bases and V by 7 bases; bases with no gene match: 5. The CDR3 has 14 residues. Germline-derived CDR1 and CDR2 are SNHLY and FYNNEI.

The CDR3, as DNA: TGTGCCAGCAGTTGGGGGACTAGCGGGAGGGCCTTTAAGTACTTC. This codes for CASSWGTSGRAFKYF. The chain couples TRBV28 to TRBJ2-4; 16 bases line up with TRBD2. The length of the CDR3 is 15 residues. Germline V gene lookup returns CDR1 MDHEN and CDR2 SYDVKM. V shed 4 bases, J shed 14 bases, and the junction held 8 bases outside the gene matches.

CDR3 region: CSVAGNSNQPQHF. In DNA, the CDR3 is TGCAGCGTTGCCGGGAACAGCAATCAGCCCCAGCATTTT. This chain connects TRBV29-1 to TRBJ1-5; no clear D. Trimming took off 4 bases at V and 1 base at J, with 8 bases between the two ends. CDR1 and CDR2 (germline): SQVTM, ANQGSEA. The CDR3 is made up of 13 amino acids.

The rearrangement links TRBV19 to TRBJ1-2, with D possibly matching TRBD1 (5 bases). The CDR3 length is 10 residues. Per the germline V gene, CDR1 is LNHDA and CDR2 is SQIVND (reference sequence). Deletions cut 10 bases from V and 7 bases from J, with 10 bases between. CDR3 bases: TGTGCCACCGCCGGGGGTGGCTACACCTTC. Translating gives CATAGGGYTF.

J is TRBJ1-5 and V is TRBV19, with a possible D match to TRBD1 (5 bases). In germline, CDR1 is LNHDA, CDR2 SQIVND (reference sequence). V lost 4 bases and J lost 4, with 11 bases in between. This CDR3 has 14 residues. The CDR3 region is CASSKVRENQPQHF. In DNA form, the CDR3 reads TGTGCCAGTAGTAAAGTCAGGGAAAATCAGCCCCAGCATTTT.

This chain uses TRBV9 with TRBJ2-3, with D perhaps assigned TRBD1 or TRBD2 (5 bases each). In germline, CDR1 is SGDLS, CDR2 YYNGEE. V lost 0 bases and J lost 2, with 7 bases in between. The CDR3 sequence is 14 residues long. The CDR3 spells CASSVGDDTDTQYF. The CDR3 nucleotides are TGTGCCAGCAGCGTAGGGGACGACACAGATACGCAGTATTTT.

V and J are TRBV2 and TRBJ2-7; D might be TRBD1 (5 bases). The CDR3 sequence is 13 residues long. Germline-derived CDR1 and CDR2 are SNHLY and FYNNEI. V was trimmed by 9 bases and J by 2 bases, leaving 14 bases between them. The chain's CDR3 is CASLTEVPYEQYF. The CDR3, as DNA: TGTGCCAGTCTGACAGAGGTTCCCTACGAGCAGTACTTC.